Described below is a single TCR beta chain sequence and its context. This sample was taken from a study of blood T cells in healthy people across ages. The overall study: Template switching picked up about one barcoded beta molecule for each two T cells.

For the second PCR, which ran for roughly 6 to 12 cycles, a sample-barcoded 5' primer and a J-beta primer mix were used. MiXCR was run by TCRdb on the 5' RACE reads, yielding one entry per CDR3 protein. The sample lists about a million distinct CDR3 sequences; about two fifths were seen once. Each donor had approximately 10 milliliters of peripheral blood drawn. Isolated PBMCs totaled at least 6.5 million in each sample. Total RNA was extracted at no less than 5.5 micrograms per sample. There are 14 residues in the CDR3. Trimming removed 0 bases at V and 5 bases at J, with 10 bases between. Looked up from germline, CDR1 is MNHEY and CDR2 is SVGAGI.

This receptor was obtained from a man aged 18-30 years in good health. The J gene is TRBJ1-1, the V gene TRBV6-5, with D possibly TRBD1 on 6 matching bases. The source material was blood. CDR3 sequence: CASSYSITGTEAFF. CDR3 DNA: TGTGCCAGCAGTTACTCGATAACAGGGACTGAAGCTTTCTTT.